These 25 T cell receptor beta chains were sequenced from one sample in a study of blood T cell repertoires in COVID-19. Profiled with immunoSEQ multiplex PCR; TCRdb holds only in-frame clones, not every one. The profile covers about 190,000 clones, with about nine tenths appearing a single time and around 7% taken by the ten largest. What was sequenced was peripheral blood. The receptors shown here come from a man in his forties with acute or convalescent COVID-19.

The chain is built from TRBV15 and TRBJ2-7; D may be TRBD1 (5 bases). The germline gives CDR1 LNHNV, CDR2 YYDKDF (reference sequence). V lost 8 bases, J lost 0 bases, and 17 bases lay in between. The CDR3 totals 15 residues. In DNA, the CDR3 is TGTGCCACCGGCAAGAACCAGGGTAGCTCCTACGAGCAGTACTTC. Its translation: CATGKNQGSSYEQYF.

The chain carries TRBV7-9 and TRBJ1-4; the match to TRBD1 covers 9 bases. The germline V gene has CDR1 SEHNR and CDR2 FQNEAQ (reference sequence). V lost 5 bases and J lost 8; bases outside the gene matches: 6. This CDR3 is 14 amino acids long. Here the CDR3 DNA reads TGTGCCAGCAGCCCGGACAGGGGCGAGGAAAAACTGTTTTTT. Translation: CASSPDRGEEKLFF.

The genes are TRBV5-1 and TRBJ1-4, with 8 positions matching TRBD1. The CDR3 has 16 amino acids. CDR1 is SGHRS and CDR2 is YFSETQ in the germline V gene. After removal of 0 bases from V and 7 bases from J, the junction contained 8 bases not matched to a gene. This chain's CDR3 is CASSLDRGSLGEKLFF. The CDR3 DNA sequence: TGCGCCAGCAGCTTGGACAGGGGGAGTTTGGGTGAAAAACTGTTTTTT.

The V and J genes are TRBV11-2 and TRBJ1-6; unclear D gene. The CDR3 totals 12 residues. V was trimmed by 3 bases and J by 9 bases, leaving 6 bases between them. Germline assignment: CDR1 SGHAT and CDR2 FQNNGV. The CDR3 sequence: CASSFPPSPLHF. The CDR3 region has the DNA TGTGCCAGCAGCTTCCCTCCTTCACCCCTCCACTTT.

The chain combines TRBV5-4 with TRBJ1-6; no firm D call. Germline CDR1 SGHNT, CDR2 YYREEE (reference sequence). Trimming shortened V by 5 bases and J by 6 bases, and 12 bases separated the two germline ends. The CDR3 is 14 residues long. The CDR3, as DNA: TGTGCCAGCAGTCAGATCGGAGTTAATTCACCCCTCCACTTT. It yields the protein CASSQIGVNSPLHF.

This chain uses TRBV14 with TRBJ2-1; D may be TRBD2 (6 bases). With 4 bases removed from V and 4 bases from J, the gap between germline ends came to 11 bases. Germline V CDR1 and CDR2: SGHDN, FVKESK. This CDR3 is built from 14 residues. CDR3: CASSPSSGYNEQFF. CDR3 nucleotide sequence: TGTGCCAGCAGCCCCTCGAGCGGGTACAATGAGCAGTTCTTC.

The CDR3 DNA reads as TGTGCCAGCAGTACTAGCGGGGATGGCATTCAGTACTTC. Amino acids: CASSTSGDGIQYF. This chain links TRBV6-5 with TRBJ2-4, with TRBD2 matching over 10 bases. Germline-derived CDR1 and CDR2 are MNHEY and SVGAGI. V dropped 5 bases and J dropped 9; count of bases not matched to a gene: 4. CDR3 length equals 13 residues.

CDR3 bases: TGCGCCAGCAGCATAGGACAGGGTTCCACAGATACGCAGTATTTT. It encodes CASSIGQGSTDTQYF. The chain carries TRBV5-1 and TRBJ2-3; 8 bases line up with TRBD1. The germline CDR1 and CDR2 sequences are SGHRS and YFSETQ. The length of the CDR3 is 15 residues. After removal of 4 bases from V and 2 bases from J, the junction contained 6 bases not matched to a gene.

This clone was picked up one time. The rearrangement uses TRBV6-2 or TRBV6-3 and TRBJ2-7; TRBD1 aligns across 7 bases. This CDR3 comprises 16 residues. Germline V gene lookup returns CDR1 MNHEY and CDR2 SVGEGT. The trim removed 5 bases at V and 2 bases at J, leaving 12 bases unmatched. The CDR3 DNA is TGTGCCAGCAGTAACTTCCGGGACAGCTATCCCTACGAGCAGTACTTC. Protein product: CASSNFRDSYPYEQYF.

CDR3 amino acids: CASSLRTNQETQYF. The CDR3 bases are TGTGCCAGCAGCTTAAGGACTAACCAAGAGACCCAGTACTTC. The chain combines TRBV11-2 with TRBJ2-5, with D perhaps TRBD2 (6 bases). This CDR3 is 14 amino acids long. The V and J ends lost 2 bases and 0 bases respectively, with 7 bases between them. Germline assignment: CDR1 SGHAT and CDR2 FQNNGV.

This clone was picked up a small number of times. This chain uses TRBV6-1 with TRBJ1-2; D is undetermined. The germline V gene has CDR1 MNHNS and CDR2 SASEGT. V lost 2 bases and J 1 base, leaving 8 bases between the germline ends. The CDR3 spans 14 residues. CDR3 coding DNA: TGTGCCAGCAGTGAACGTCACTTTAACTATGGCTACACCTTC. It yields the protein CASSERHFNYGYTF.

This clone was counted once. J is TRBJ1-5 and V is TRBV5-5, with no clear D. Trimming removed 1 base at V and 2 bases at J, with 10 bases between. The CDR3 contains 15 residues. Germline values: CDR1 SGHKS, CDR2 YYEKEE (reference sequence). This CDR3 is CASSLREVRNQPQHF. In DNA, the CDR3 is TGTGCCAGCAGCTTGAGGGAGGTGCGCAATCAGCCCCAGCATTTT.

Here the CDR3 reads CATSETSGNTIYF. The DNA of the CDR3 is TGTGCCACCTCGGAGACCTCTGGAAACACCATATATTTT. V gene TRBV3-1 (or the pseudogene TRBV3-2) combines with J gene TRBJ1-3; D not certain. V gave up 10 bases and J gave up 0 bases, with 10 bases separating them. The CDR3 totals 13 residues. Germline CDR1 LGHDT, CDR2 YNNKEL (reference sequence).

The CDR3 sequence is CASSPGQGQETQYF. CDR3 DNA: TGTGCCAGCAGCCCTGGACAGGGCCAAGAGACCCAGTACTTC. The rearrangement uses TRBV9 and TRBJ2-5, with 8 nucleotides matching TRBD1. The trim removed 4 bases at V and 1 base at J, leaving 3 bases unmatched. This CDR3 comprises 14 residues. In germline, CDR1 is SGDLS, CDR2 YYNGEE. The complete variable domain, with remaining parts taken from reference TRBV9 and TRBJ2-5, reads DSGVTQTPKHLITATGQRVTLRCSPRSGDLSVYWYQQSLDQGLQFLIQYYNGEERAKGNILERFSAQQFPDLHSELNLSSLELGDSALYFCASSPGQGQETQYFGPGTRLLVL.

The chain couples TRBV19 to TRBJ2-1; D unresolved. Germline assignment: CDR1 LNHDA and CDR2 SQIVND (reference sequence). The CDR3 contains 17 residues. V shed 3 bases and J shed 5 bases, with 20 bases lying between them. The CDR3 DNA is TGTGCCAGTAGTATTCTTTTCAACTCGCTGTCCAACAATGAGCAGTTCTTC. Amino acids: CASSILFNSLSNNEQFF.

The chain links TRBV11-2 to TRBJ1-5; TRBD1 matches at 7 bases. V was clipped by 3 bases and J by 7 bases; unmatched bases: 3. Per germline, CDR1 SGHAT and CDR2 FQNNGV. There are 13 residues in the CDR3. This CDR3 is CASSLNRGQPQHF. CDR3 nucleotide sequence: TGTGCCAGCAGCTTGAACAGGGGCCAGCCCCAGCATTTT. The full variable domain, rest sourced from reference TRBV11-2 and TRBJ1-5, is EAGVAQSPRYKIIEKRQSVAFWCNPISGHATLYWYQQILGQGPKLLIQFQNNGVVDDSQLPKDRFSAERLKGVDSTLKIQPAKLEDSAVYLCASSLNRGQPQHFGDGTRLSIL.

The chain combines TRBV2 with TRBJ1-1; D gene uncertain. V gave up 7 bases and J gave up 2 bases, with 11 bases separating them. Germline V gene lookup returns CDR1 SNHLY and CDR2 FYNNEI. The CDR3 is 13 residues long. Here the CDR3 DNA reads TGTGCCAGCAACCGGGGAGGAAACACTGAAGCTTTCTTT. Protein sequence: CASNRGGNTEAFF.

The chain carries TRBV19 and TRBJ1-1; D is possibly TRBD1 (5 bases). Trimming took 3 bases from V and 1 from J, leaving 12 bases between them. Germline-derived CDR1 and CDR2 are LNHDA and SQIVND (reference sequence). The CDR3 is 15 amino acids. This chain's CDR3 is CASSIGSGGNTEAFF. The CDR3 nucleotides read TGTGCCAGTAGTATCGGTTCGGGGGGGAACACTGAAGCTTTCTTT.

The V and J genes are TRBV6-1 and TRBJ2-7, with 7 bases matching TRBD2. This CDR3 is 15 amino acids long. V shed 7 bases, J shed 6 bases, and the junction held 15 bases outside the gene matches. Germline CDR1 MNHNS, CDR2 SASEGT. CDR3 sequence (DNA): TGTGCCAGCACCACCCGGCCGGGGGGATCGGGCGAGCAGTACTTC. Residues: CASTTRPGGSGEQYF.

The J gene is TRBJ1-1, the V gene TRBV11-3, with 8 bases identical to TRBD1. The CDR3 is 14 residues long. V dropped 5 bases and J dropped 3; count of bases not matched to a gene: 5. Germline-derived CDR1 and CDR2 are SGHNT and YENEEA. CDR3 in DNA: TGTGCCAGCAGCCACAGGGGGAGGGACACTGAAGCTTTCTTT. As protein: CASSHRGRDTEAFF. The full variable domain, with the rest looked up from reference TRBV11-3 and TRBJ1-1, is EAGVVQSPRYKIIEKKQPVAFWCNPISGHNTLYWYLQNLGQGPELLIRYENEEAVDDSQLPKDRFSAERLKGVDSTLKIQPAELGDSAVYLCASSHRGRDTEAFFGQGTRLTVV.

The chain has TRBV28 and TRBJ1-6; 7 nucleotides align to TRBD1. This CDR3 contains 15 residues. In germline, CDR1 is MDHEN, CDR2 SYDVKM. V lost 5 bases and J lost 6; bases outside the gene matches: 7. In DNA form, the CDR3 reads TGTGCCAGCAGTCTACAGGGGCCGCCTAATTCACCCCTCCACTTT. It specifies CASSLQGPPNSPLHF.

V and J are TRBV19 and TRBJ2-7; 12 nucleotides match TRBD1. The germline V gene has CDR1 LNHDA and CDR2 SQIVND (reference sequence). Unmatched junction bases numbered 9, after V lost 6 bases and J lost 0 bases. The CDR3 loop spans 17 amino acids. CDR3 in DNA: TGTGCCAGTAGGCCGGGACAGGGGGCCTCACGCTCCTACGAGCAGTACTTC. Its translation is CASRPGQGASRSYEQYF.

J is TRBJ2-1 and V is TRBV7-2, with D possibly TRBD1 on 6 matching bases. CDR1 SGHTA and CDR2 FQGNSA come from the germline V gene. V gave up 5 bases and J gave up 0 bases, with 11 bases separating them. There are 15 residues in the CDR3. This CDR3 is CASSAQGSSYNEQFF. The DNA for the CDR3 is TGTGCCAGCAGCGCTCAGGGGTCCTCCTACAATGAGCAGTTCTTC.

In DNA, the CDR3 is TGCGCCAGCAGTGCTGCGGGGGGGCTCGACGATGAGCAGTTCTTC. The encoded protein is CASSAAGGLDDEQFF. The gene calls are TRBV10-1 and TRBJ2-1; 9 bases are shared with TRBD2. Looked up from germline, CDR1 is WNHNN and CDR2 is SYGVQD (reference sequence). The CDR3 extends over 15 amino acids. V shed 4 bases and J 8 bases; nucleotides not matched to a gene: 9.

This chain joins TRBV2 and TRBJ2-2; 7 nucleotides match TRBD2. There are 15 residues in the CDR3. The ends lost 3 bases at V and 4 bases at J; junction bases unmatched: 5. CDR1 SNHLY and CDR2 FYNNEI come from the germline V gene. The CDR3 DNA follows: TGTGCCAGCAGTGATAGGCTAGCGGTCACCGGGGAGCTGTTTTTT. This translates into CASSDRLAVTGELFF.